This entry describes one T cell receptor (beta chain). This clone's antigen is unknown. Per-nucleotide qualities are absent, and no much larger clonotype sits a single base away. The sample belongs to a study of OX40 agonist ivuxolimab in advanced cancers. Looking at the study overall: Ivuxolimab, which targeted the costimulatory receptor OX40 (CD134), was an agonistic, fully human IgG2 monoclonal antibody. The paper reports the monotherapy dose-escalation portion (N of about 47 patients) of the phase I ivuxolimab trial. Prior anti-PD-1, anti-PD-L1 or anti-CTLA-4 therapy was permitted, and checkpoint inhibitors had been received by roughly 40% of dose-escalation patients. Peripheral TCRbeta sequencing aimed to test whether ivuxolimab altered TCR sequence diversity and caused clonal T-cell expansion. Of the roughly 52 dose-escalation patients, hepatocellular carcinoma was present in roughly 19, melanoma in around 15, renal cell carcinoma in 9 and head and neck cancer in 9. A male proportion of under 85% and a mean age of approximately 60 years, ranging from 23 to 79, were recorded for the dose-escalation cohort. Intravenous ivuxolimab was administered to patients every 2 weeks at six dose levels: 0.01, 0.1, 0.3, 1.5, 3 and 10 mg/kg. Partial responses were achieved by three dose-escalation patients, of whom one had hepatocellular carcinoma and two had cutaneous melanoma.

Ends trimmed: V by 0 bases, J by 5 bases; bases unmatched to a gene: 1. The CDR3 spans 13 residues, from the cysteine through the phenylalanine. Here the CDR3 DNA is all that survives: 39 bases in frame from base 1. The germline V gene (reference sequence) provides CDR1 SGHNT and CDR2 YYREEE. The trial excluded patients who had a history of autoimmune disease or were on systemic immunosuppression. Peripheral blood for TCR sequencing was collected from all dose cohorts at baseline, on cycle 4 day 1, and on cycle 7 day 1. The samples were taken from a phase I, first-in-human, multicenter, open-label dose-escalation trial of ivuxolimab. Adults with locally advanced or metastatic melanoma, renal cell, hepatocellular, or head and neck squamous cell carcinoma were enrolled in the trial. CD4+ and CD8+ T cells were sorted separately from peripheral blood before TCR sequencing. To sequence the TCRbeta CDR3 region, genomic DNA was isolated from the sorted cells. TCRbeta CDR3 regions were sequenced using the immunoSEQ Assay. What TCRdb holds here is the immuneACCESS table cut down to in-frame rearrangements. Part of the clones is not present; checked against another copy, under half of the missing clones reflect an unresolved V gene, and the others are unexplained. The table for this sample lists 65,000 to 75,000 clones; approximately 89% of them were counted only once. The top ten clonotypes cover roughly 0.59% of the sample.

The study at large found these results: In the 0.1-3.0 mg/kg groups, partial responders had among the lowest normalized peripheral clonal expansion, particularly in CD8+ T cells. After ivuxolimab, more expanded clones were found on average in CD8+ T cells than in CD4+ T cells. Low levels of normalized T-cell clonal expansion were also seen in some patients who did not respond. The antigen specificity of the peripheral T cells that underwent clonal expansion was not determined. At doses from 0.1 to 3.0 mg/kg, clonal expansion was seen in both CD4+ and CD8+ blood T cells between baseline and week 6.

This TCR was sampled from an adult with an advanced solid tumor such as melanoma, head and neck, liver or kidney cancer. This chain is built from TRBV5-4 and TRBJ1-2; the central 7 bases match TRBD1. The sequencing here drew on CD4+ or CD8+ T cells sorted from blood, taken in a trial of the OX40 agonist ivuxolimab. The DNA reads TGTGCCAGCAGCTTGGACAGGGGATATGGCTACACCTTC. Its protein product is CASSLDRGYGYTF.